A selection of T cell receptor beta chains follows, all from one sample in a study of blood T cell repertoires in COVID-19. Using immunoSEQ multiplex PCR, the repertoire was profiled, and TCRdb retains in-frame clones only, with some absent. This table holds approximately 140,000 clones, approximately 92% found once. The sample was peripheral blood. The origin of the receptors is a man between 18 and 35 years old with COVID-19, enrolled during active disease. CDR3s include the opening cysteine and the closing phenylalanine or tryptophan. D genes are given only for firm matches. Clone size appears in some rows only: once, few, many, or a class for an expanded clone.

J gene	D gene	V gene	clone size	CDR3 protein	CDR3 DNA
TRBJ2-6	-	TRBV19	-	CASSSWANVLTF	TGTGCCAGTAGTTCTTGGGCCAACGTCCTGACTTTC
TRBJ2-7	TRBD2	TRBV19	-	CASSAAGVTYEQYF	TGTGCCAGTAGTGCAGCGGGAGTCACCTACGAGCAGTACTTC
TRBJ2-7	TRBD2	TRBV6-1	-	CASSEGPVAGRGLSYEQYF	TGTGCCAGCAGTGAAGGTCCTGTAGCGGGACGGGGCCTCTCCTACGAGCAGTACTTC
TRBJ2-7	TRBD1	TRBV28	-	CASSFLTGAVYEQYF	TGTGCCAGCAGTTTCTTAACAGGGGCCGTCTACGAGCAGTACTTC
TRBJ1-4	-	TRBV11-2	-	CASSQGRGGNEKLLF	TGTGCCAGCAGCCAGGGGAGGGGGGGAAATGAAAAACTGCTTTTT
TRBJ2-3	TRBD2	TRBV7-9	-	CASRSLAGGLTDTQYF	TGTGCCAGCAGGTCTCTAGCGGGGGGCCTCACAGATACGCAGTATTTT
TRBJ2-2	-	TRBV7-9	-	CASSLSKGGELFF	TGTGCCAGCAGCTTAAGTAAAGGGGGTGAGCTGTTTTTT
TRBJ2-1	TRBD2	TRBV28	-	CASSLLAGGYSEQFF	TGTGCCAGCAGTTTGCTAGCGGGAGGATATAGTGAGCAGTTCTTC
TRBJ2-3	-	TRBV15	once	CATSRGADWFSSSTDTQYF	TGTGCCACCAGCAGAGGAGCGGATTGGTTTTCTTCTAGCACAGATACGCAGTATTTT
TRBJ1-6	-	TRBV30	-	CAWSGFRSSYNSPLHF	TGTGCCTGGTCAGGGTTCCGAAGCTCCTATAATTCACCCCTCCACTTT
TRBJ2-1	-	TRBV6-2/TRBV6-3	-	CASSYSSGPYNEQFF	TGTGCCAGCAGTTACTCGAGCGGCCCTTACAATGAGCAGTTCTTC
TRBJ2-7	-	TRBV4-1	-	CASSQAATPTYEQYF	TGCGCCAGCAGCCAAGCGGCGACACCCACCTACGAGCAGTACTTC
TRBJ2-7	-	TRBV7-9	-	CASSLGLPLYYEQYF	TGTGCCAGCAGCTTGGGACTCCCCCTGTACTACGAGCAGTACTTC
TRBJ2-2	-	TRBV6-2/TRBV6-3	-	CASSYSLGDTGELFF	TGTGCCAGCAGTTACTCTCTAGGGGACACCGGGGAGCTGTTTTTT
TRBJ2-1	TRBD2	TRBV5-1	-	CASSLRASGLSNEQFF	TGCGCCAGCAGCTTAAGAGCTAGCGGGCTGTCGAATGAGCAGTTCTTC
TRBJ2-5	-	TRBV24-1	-	CATSDPRVLQETQYF	TGTGCCACCAGTGATCCGCGAGTACTCCAAGAGACCCAGTACTTC
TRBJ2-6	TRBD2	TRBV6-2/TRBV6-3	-	CASSYRGTVGGGAGANVLTF	TGTGCCAGCAGTTACCGCGGAACGGTGGGGGGGGGAGCTGGGGCCAACGTCCTGACTTTC
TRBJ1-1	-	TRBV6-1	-	CASSENGGTTEAFF	TGTGCCAGCAGTGAAAACGGGGGTACCACTGAAGCTTTCTTT
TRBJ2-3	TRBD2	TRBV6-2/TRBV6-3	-	CASSLAGVGDTQYF	TGTGCCAGCAGTCTAGCGGGAGTCGGAGATACGCAGTATTTT
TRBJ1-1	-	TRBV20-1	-	CSAGGTFEAFF	TGCAGTGCTGGAGGGACTTTTGAAGCTTTCTTT
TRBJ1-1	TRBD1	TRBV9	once	CASSPRTGKNTEAFF	TGTGCCAGCAGCCCGCGGACAGGGAAAAACACTGAAGCTTTCTTT
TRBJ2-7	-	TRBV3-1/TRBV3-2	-	CASSQDSPPVYEQYF	TGTGCCAGCAGCCAAGATTCCCCCCCCGTCTACGAGCAGTACTTC
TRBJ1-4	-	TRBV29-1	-	CSAPSGGINEKLLF	TGCAGCGCCCCGTCCGGGGGAATCAATGAAAAACTGCTTTTT
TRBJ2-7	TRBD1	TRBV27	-	CASSNRQGASFEQYF	TGTGCCAGCAGTAACAGACAGGGGGCGTCCTTCGAGCAGTACTTC
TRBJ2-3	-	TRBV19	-	CASSTLSTDTQYF	TGTGCCAGTAGTACCCTTAGCACAGATACGCAGTATTTT
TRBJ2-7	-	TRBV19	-	CASSIDRGDRPYEQYF	TGTGCCAGTAGTATAGATCGCGGGGACAGACCCTACGAGCAGTACTTC
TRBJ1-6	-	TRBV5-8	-	CASSWTSIDSPLHF	TGTGCCAGCAGCTGGACTTCTATAGATTCACCCCTCCACTTT
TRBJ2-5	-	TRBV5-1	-	CASNQGGQETQYF	TGCGCCAGCAACCAGGGAGGTCAAGAGACCCAGTACTTC
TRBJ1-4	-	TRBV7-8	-	CASSISRMGPDRRWKLLF	TGTGCCAGCAGCATTTCCAGGATGGGTCCAGACCGAAGATGGAAACTGCTTTTT
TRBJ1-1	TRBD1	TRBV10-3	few	CATTGQGVTAFF	TGTGCCACGACCGGACAGGGGGTTACGGCTTTCTTT
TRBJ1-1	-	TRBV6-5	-	CASSYGISGGQIEAFF	TGTGCCAGCAGTTACGGTATATCTGGTGGACAGATCGAAGCTTTCTTT
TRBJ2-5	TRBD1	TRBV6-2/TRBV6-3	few	CASSSRQGEVETQYF	TGTGCCAGCAGTTCCCGACAGGGGGAAGTAGAGACCCAGTACTTC
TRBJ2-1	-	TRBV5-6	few	CASSFGHEQFF	TGTGCCAGCAGCTTTGGGCATGAGCAGTTCTTC
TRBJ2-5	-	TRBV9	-	CASSVEGETQYF	TGTGCCAGCAGCGTAGAGGGGGAGACCCAGTACTTC
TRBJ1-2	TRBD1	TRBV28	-	CASRTGRVYGYTF	TGTGCCAGCAGGACAGGGAGAGTCTATGGCTACACCTTC
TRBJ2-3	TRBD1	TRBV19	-	CASSVRQGWGTDTQYF	TGTGCCAGTAGTGTAAGACAGGGTTGGGGCACAGATACGCAGTATTTT
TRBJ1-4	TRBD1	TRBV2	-	CASTLDRGLSHEKLLF	TGTGCCAGCACTTTGGACAGGGGGCTTAGTCATGAAAAACTGCTTTTT
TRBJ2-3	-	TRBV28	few	CASRRARVHTDTQYF	TGTGCCAGCCGAAGGGCCAGGGTACACACAGATACGCAGTATTTT
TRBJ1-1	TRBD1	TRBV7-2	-	CASSLFDRGNTEAFF	TGTGCCAGCAGCTTATTCGACAGGGGGAACACTGAAGCTTTCTTT